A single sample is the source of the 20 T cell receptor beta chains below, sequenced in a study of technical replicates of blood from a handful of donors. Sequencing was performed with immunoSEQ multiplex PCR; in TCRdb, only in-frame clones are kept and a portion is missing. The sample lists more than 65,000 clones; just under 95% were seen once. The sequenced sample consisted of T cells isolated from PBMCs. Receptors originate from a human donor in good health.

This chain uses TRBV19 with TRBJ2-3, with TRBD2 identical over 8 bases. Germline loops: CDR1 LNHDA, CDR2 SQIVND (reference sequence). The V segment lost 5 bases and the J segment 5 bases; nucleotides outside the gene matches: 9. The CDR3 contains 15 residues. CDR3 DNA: TGTGCCAGTAGTTCCACTAGCGGCCTGCGAGATACGCAGTATTTT. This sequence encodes CASSSTSGLRDTQYF. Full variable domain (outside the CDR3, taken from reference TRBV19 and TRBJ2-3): DGGITQSPKYLFRKEGQNVTLSCEQNLNHDAMYWYRQDPGQGLRLIYYSQIVNDFQKGDIAEGYSVSREKKESFPLTVTSAQKNPTAFYLCASSSTSGLRDTQYFGPGTRLTVL.

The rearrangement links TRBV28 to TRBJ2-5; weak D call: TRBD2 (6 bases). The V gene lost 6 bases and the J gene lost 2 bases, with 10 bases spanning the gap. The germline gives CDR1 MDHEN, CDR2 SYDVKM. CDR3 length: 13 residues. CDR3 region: CASRGDLQETQYF. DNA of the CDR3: TGTGCCAGCAGAGGGGACTTGCAAGAGACCCAGTACTTC.

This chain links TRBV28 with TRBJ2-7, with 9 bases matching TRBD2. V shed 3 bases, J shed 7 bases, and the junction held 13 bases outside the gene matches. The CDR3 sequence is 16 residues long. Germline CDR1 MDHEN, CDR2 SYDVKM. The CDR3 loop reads CASSFLLIAGVGEQYF. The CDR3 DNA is TGTGCCAGCAGTTTTCTCCTCATAGCGGGAGTGGGGGAGCAGTACTTC. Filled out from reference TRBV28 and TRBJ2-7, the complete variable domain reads DVKVTQSSRYLVKRTGEKVFLECVQDMDHENMFWYRQDPGLGLRLIYFSYDVKMKEKGDIPEGYSVSREKKERFSLILESASTNQTSMYLCASSFLLIAGVGEQYFGPGTRLTVT.

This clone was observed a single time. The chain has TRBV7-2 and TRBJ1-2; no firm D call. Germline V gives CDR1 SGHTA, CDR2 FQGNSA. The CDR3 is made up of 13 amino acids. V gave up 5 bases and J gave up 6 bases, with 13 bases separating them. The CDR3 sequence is CASSLLEADGYTF. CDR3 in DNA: TGTGCCAGCAGCCTCCTAGAGGCGGATGGCTACACCTTC.

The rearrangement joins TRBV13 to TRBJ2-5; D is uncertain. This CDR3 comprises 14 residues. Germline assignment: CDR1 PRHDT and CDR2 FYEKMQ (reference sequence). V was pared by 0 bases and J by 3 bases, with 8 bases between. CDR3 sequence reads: CASSLGQKKETQYF. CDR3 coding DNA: TGTGCCAGCAGCTTAGGACAAAAAAAAGAGACCCAGTACTTC.

The CDR3 DNA sequence: TGTGCCAGCAGCTTAGCTGCCGGGATGGGCGGGGAGCTGTTTTTT. Protein: CASSLAAGMGGELFF. V gene TRBV11-3 combines with J gene TRBJ2-2, with a weak D call TRBD2 (5 bases). Between the trimmed V and J ends, which lost 1 base and 7 bases, there was a span of 13 bases. There are 15 residues in the CDR3. Germline lookup yields CDR1 SGHNT and CDR2 YENEEA. The variable domain in full, with the rest retrieved from reference TRBV11-3 and TRBJ2-2, is EAGVVQSPRYKIIEKKQPVAFWCNPISGHNTLYWYLQNLGQGPELLIRYENEEAVDDSQLPKDRFSAERLKGVDSTLKIQPAELGDSAVYLCASSLAAGMGGELFFGEGSRLTVL.

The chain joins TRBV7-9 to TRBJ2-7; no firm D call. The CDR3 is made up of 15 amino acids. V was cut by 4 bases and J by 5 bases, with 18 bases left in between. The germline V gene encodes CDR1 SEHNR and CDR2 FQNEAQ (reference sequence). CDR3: CASSSAVLGQDEQYF. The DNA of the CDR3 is TGTGCCAGCAGCTCCGCAGTACTTGGCCAGGACGAGCAGTACTTC.

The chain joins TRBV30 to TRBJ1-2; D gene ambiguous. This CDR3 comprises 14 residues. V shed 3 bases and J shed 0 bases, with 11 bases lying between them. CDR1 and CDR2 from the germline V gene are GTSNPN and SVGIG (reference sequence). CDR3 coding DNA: TGTGCCTGGAGCTATCTGGTAACTAACTATGGCTACACCTTC. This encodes CAWSYLVTNYGYTF.

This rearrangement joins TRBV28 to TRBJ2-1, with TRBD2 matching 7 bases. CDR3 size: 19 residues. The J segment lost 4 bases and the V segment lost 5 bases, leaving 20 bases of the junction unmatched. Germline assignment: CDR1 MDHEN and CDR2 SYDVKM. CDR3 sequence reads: CASSPRSGRQSGIYNEQFF. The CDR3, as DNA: TGTGCCAGCAGTCCCCGTTCTGGGCGGCAAAGCGGGATATACAATGAGCAGTTCTTC.

For the CDR3, the DNA is TGTGCCAGCAGCTTATTGACAGGGGGCAAAGAAAAACTGTTTTTT. It is translated as CASSLLTGGKEKLFF. V gene TRBV11-2 combines with J gene TRBJ1-4; 10 positions agree with TRBD1. The ends lost 2 bases at V and 8 bases at J; junction bases unmatched: 5. CDR1 is SGHAT, CDR2 FQNNGV, per germline. CDR3 length equals 15 residues. Full variable domain (outside the CDR3, taken from reference TRBV11-2 and TRBJ1-4): EAGVAQSPRYKIIEKRQSVAFWCNPISGHATLYWYQQILGQGPKLLIQFQNNGVVDDSQLPKDRFSAERLKGVDSTLKIQPAKLEDSAVYLCASSLLTGGKEKLFFGSGTQLSVL.

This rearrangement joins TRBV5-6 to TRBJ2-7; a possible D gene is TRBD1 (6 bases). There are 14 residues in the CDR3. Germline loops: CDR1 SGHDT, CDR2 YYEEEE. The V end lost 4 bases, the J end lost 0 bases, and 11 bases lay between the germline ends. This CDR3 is CASSGTGSSYEQYF. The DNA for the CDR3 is TGTGCCAGCAGCGGTACAGGGTCCTCCTACGAGCAGTACTTC.

CDR3: CASTMGRTVNSNQPQHF. The DNA of the CDR3 is TGTGCCAGTACCATGGGGAGGACGGTAAATAGCAATCAGCCCCAGCATTTT. The rearrangement joins TRBV19 to TRBJ1-5; D call uncertain. Germline assignment: CDR1 LNHDA and CDR2 SQIVND (reference sequence). The CDR3 consists of 17 residues. The V and J ends lost 7 bases and 0 bases respectively, with 19 bases between them.

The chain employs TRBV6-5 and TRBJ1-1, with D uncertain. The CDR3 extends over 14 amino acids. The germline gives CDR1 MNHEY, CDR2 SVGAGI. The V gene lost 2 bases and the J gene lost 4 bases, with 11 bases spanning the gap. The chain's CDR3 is CASSYLRRGTEAFF. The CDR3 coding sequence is TGTGCCAGCAGTTACCTCCGACGGGGCACTGAAGCTTTCTTT.

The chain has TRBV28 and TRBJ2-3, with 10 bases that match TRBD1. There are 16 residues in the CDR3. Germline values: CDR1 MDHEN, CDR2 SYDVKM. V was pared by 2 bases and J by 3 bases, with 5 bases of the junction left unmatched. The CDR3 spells CASSLTWTGGTDTQYF. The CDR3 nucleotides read TGTGCCAGCAGTTTAACCTGGACAGGGGGGACAGATACGCAGTATTTT.

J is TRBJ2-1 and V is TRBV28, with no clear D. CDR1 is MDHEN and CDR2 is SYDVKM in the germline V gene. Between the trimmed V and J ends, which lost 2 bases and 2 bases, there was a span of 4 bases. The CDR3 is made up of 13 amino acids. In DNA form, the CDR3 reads TGTGCCAGCAGTTTAGCGACCTACAATGAGCAGTTCTTC. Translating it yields CASSLATYNEQFF.

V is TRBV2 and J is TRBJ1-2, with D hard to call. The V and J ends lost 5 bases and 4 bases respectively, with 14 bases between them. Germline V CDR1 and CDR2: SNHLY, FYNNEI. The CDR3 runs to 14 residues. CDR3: CASSSQTPFYGYTF. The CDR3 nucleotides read TGTGCCAGCAGTTCACAGACACCGTTCTATGGCTACACCTTC.

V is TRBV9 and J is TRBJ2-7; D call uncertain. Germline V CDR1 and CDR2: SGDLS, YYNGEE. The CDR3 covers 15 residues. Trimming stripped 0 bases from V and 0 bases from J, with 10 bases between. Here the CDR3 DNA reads TGTGCCAGCAGCGTAGAGATCGCTAGCTCCTACGAGCAGTACTTC. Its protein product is CASSVEIASSYEQYF.

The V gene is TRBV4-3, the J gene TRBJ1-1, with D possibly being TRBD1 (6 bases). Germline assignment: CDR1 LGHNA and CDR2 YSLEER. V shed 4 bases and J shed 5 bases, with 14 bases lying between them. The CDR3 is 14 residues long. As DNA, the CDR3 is TGCGCCAGCAGCCCCCGGAGCGGGACAACTGAAGCTTTCTTT. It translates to CASSPRSGTTEAFF.

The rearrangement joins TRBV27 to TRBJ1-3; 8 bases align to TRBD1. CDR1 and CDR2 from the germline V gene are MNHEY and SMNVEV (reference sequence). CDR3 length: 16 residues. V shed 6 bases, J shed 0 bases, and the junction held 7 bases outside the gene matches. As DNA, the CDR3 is TGTGCCAGCAGCCGGACAGGGATCAACTCTGGAAACACCATATATTTT. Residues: CASSRTGINSGNTIYF.

This CDR3 is CAWSVQTDTQYF. CDR3 bases: TGTGCCTGGAGTGTACAGACGGATACGCAGTATTTT. This chain links TRBV30 with TRBJ2-3; D gene ambiguous. The CDR3 runs 12 residues. Deletions cut 0 bases from V and 6 bases from J, with 7 bases between. The germline gives CDR1 GTSNPN, CDR2 SVGIG (reference sequence).